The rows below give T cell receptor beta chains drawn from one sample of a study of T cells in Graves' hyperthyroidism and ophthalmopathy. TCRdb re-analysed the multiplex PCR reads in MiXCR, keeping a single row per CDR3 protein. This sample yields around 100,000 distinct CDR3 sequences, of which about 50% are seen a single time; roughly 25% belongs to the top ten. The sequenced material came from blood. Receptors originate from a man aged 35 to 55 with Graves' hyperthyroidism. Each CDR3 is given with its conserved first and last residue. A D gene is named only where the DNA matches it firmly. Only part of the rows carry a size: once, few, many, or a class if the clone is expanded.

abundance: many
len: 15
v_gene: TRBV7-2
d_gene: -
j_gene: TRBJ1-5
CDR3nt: TGTGCCAGCAGCTTACAAACAGGGCCGGGTCAGCCCCAGCATTTT
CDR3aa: CASSLQTGPGQPQHF

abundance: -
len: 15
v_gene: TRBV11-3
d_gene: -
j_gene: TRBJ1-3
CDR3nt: TGTGCCAGCTCACCCGGGCCCCACCCTGGAAACACCATATATTTT
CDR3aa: CASSPGPHPGNTIYF

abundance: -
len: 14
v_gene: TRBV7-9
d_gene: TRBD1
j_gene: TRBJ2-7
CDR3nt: TGTGCCAGCAGCAGCGTTGCGACAGGGGACGAGCAGTACTTC
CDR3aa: CASSSVATGDEQYF

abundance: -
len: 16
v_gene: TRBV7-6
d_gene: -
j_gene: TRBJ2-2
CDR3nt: TGTGCTAGTCCCGCGACAGGCCAGACGAACACCGGGGAGCTGTTTTTT
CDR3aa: CASPATGQTNTGELFF

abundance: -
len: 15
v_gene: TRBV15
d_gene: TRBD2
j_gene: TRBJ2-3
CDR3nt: TGTGCCACCAGTCTGAGCGGGGGGGCCTCAGATACGCAGTATTTT
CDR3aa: CATSLSGGASDTQYF

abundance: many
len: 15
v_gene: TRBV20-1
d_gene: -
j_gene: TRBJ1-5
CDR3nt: TGCAGTGCTAAGCTGGCATACGATAGCAATCAGCCCCAGCATTTT
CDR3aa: CSAKLAYDSNQPQHF

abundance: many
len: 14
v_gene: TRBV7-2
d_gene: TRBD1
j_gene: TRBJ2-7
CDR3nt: TGTGCCAGCGCAAACAGACAGGGCCCCTACGAGCAGTACTTC
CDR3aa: CASANRQGPYEQYF

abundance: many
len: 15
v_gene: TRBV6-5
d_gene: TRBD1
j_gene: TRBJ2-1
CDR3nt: TGTGCCAGCAGTCCCGGGACAGTTTCCTACAATGAGCAGTTCTTC
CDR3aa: CASSPGTVSYNEQFF

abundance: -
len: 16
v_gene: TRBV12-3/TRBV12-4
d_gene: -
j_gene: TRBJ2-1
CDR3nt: TGTGCCAGCAGTTTATTGGGGGAGGTCTACTACAATGAGCAGTTCTTC
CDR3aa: CASSLLGEVYYNEQFF

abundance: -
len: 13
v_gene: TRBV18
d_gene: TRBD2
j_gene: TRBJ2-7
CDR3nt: TGTGCCCGCTCACCGGGGGGATGGTACGAGCAGTACTTC
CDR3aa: CARSPGGWYEQYF

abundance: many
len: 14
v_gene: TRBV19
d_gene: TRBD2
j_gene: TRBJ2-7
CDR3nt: TGTGCCAGTACCAAACTAGCGGGAGCAACCGAGCAGTACTTC
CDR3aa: CASTKLAGATEQYF

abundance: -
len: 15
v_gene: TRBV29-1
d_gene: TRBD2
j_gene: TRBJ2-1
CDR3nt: TGCAGCGCGCGGGGGGGACTAGCGGGCATCCATGAGCAGTTCTTC
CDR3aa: CSARGGLAGIHEQFF

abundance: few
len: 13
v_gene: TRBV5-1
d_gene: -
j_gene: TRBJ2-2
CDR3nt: TGCGCCAGCAGTCCCACCGCGGCCGGGGAGCTGTTTTTT
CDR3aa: CASSPTAAGELFF

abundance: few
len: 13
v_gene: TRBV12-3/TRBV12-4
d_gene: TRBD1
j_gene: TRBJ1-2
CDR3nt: TGTGCCAGCACCCCCGGCAGGGGGGGAGGCTACACCTTC
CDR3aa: CASTPGRGGGYTF

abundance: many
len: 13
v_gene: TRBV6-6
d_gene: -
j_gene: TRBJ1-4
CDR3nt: TGTGCCAGCAGTTCGCGGGGGAATGAAAAACTGTTTTTT
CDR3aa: CASSSRGNEKLFF

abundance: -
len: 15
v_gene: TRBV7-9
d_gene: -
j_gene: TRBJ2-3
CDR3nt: TGTGCCAGCAGCTTAGCAGTGGACTGCACAGATACGCAGTATTTT
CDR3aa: CASSLAVDCTDTQYF

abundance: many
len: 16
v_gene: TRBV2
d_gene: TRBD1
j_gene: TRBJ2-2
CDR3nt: TGTGCCAGCAGTGACGGACAGGGGCATCCAACCGGGGAGCTGTTTTTT
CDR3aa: CASSDGQGHPTGELFF

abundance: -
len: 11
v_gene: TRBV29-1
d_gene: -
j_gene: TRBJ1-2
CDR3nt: TGCAGCGTGGCGGGGACCCGGGGCTACACCTTC
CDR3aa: CSVAGTRGYTF

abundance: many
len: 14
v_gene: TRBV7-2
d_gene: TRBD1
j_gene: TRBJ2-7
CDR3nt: TGTGCCAGCAGCTCAGGACAGGGCCTCTACGAGCAGTACTTC
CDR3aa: CASSSGQGLYEQYF

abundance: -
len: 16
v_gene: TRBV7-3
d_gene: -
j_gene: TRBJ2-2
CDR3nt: TGTGCCAGCAGCTCATTATCCGGGACGAACACCGGGGAGCTGTTTTTT
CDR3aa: CASSSLSGTNTGELFF

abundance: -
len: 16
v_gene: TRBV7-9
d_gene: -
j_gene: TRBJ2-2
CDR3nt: TGTGCCAGCAGCCCCTGGCGGGTAGGGGACACCGGGGAGCTGTTTTTT
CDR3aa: CASSPWRVGDTGELFF